This is a list of T cell receptor beta chains from one sample in a study of radiotherapy plus CTLA-4 blockade in lung cancer. Generated by immunoSEQ multiplex PCR, the TCRdb table keeps only in-frame clones and is missing some. Of approximately 110,000 clones in the sample, approximately 77% were seen once. This sample comprised peripheral blood, obtained from a patient treated with radiotherapy plus ipilimumab. The source of these receptors is a human donor with non-small cell lung cancer that progressed on radiotherapy plus ipilimumab. Some clones in this sample may be carry-over from other donors' samples. Each CDR3 is given with its conserved first and last residue. A D gene is named only where the DNA matches it firmly. Expanded clones are given a class, and other clones once, few, many or no size at all.

>-|TRBV5-8|TRBD1|TRBJ1-4
TGTGCCAGCAGCTTGACAGGGGCTGGGAATGAAAAACTGTTTTTT
CASSLTGAGNEKLFF
>-|TRBV6-1|TRBD1|TRBJ1-2
TGTGCCAGCAGGCCGGGACAGAATTACTATGGCTACACCTTC
CASRPGQNYYGYTF
>-|TRBV6-4|-|TRBJ2-3
TGTGCCAGCAGTGATACGGGCCTCGCCACAGATACGCAGTATTTT
CASSDTGLATDTQYF
>-|TRBV4-3|-|TRBJ1-2
TGCGCCAGCAGCCAAGATTTCGGGGGAGGGTATGGCTACACCTTC
CASSQDFGGGYGYTF
>-|TRBV19|TRBD2|TRBJ2-1
TGTGCCAGTAGTACGACTAGCGGGGGGAGCTCCTACAATGAGCAGTTCTTC
CASSTTSGGSSYNEQFF
>-|TRBV18|TRBD1|TRBJ2-6
TGTGCCAGCTCATCGGACAGGGTCGGGCCCTCTGGGGCCAACGTCCTGACTTTC
CASSSDRVGPSGANVLTF
>-|TRBV2|-|TRBJ1-1
TGTGCCAGCAGTGCTATGGGAATGAACACTGAAGCTTTCTTT
CASSAMGMNTEAFF
>-|TRBV18|-|TRBJ2-7
TGTGCCAGCTCGCCAACAGTTTTGGGTTCCTACGAGCAGTACTTC
CASSPTVLGSYEQYF
>few|TRBV9|TRBD1|TRBJ1-2
TGTGCCAGCAGCGTAGGGCTAGGAAGGGGGCAGGACTATGGCTACACCTTC
CASSVGLGRGQDYGYTF
>-|TRBV4-2|TRBD1|TRBJ2-5
TGTGCCAGCAGCCGAGACAGGGCTGGGGAGACCCAGTACTTC
CASSRDRAGETQYF
>-|TRBV2|TRBD1|TRBJ1-5
TGTGCCAGCAGTCGGGAAGGGGGCAACAATCAGCCCCAGCATTTT
CASSREGGNNQPQHF
>-|TRBV27|TRBD2|TRBJ2-2
TGTGCCAGCAGTTCGCCCGGGACTAGCGGGTATTTTCCCGGGGAGCTGTTTTTT
CASSSPGTSGYFPGELFF
>-|TRBV10-3|-|TRBJ2-1
TGTGCCATCAGTGAGTCTAGCGTGGCCTACAATGAGCAGTTCTTC
CAISESSVAYNEQFF
>-|TRBV7-8|TRBD1|TRBJ1-6
TGTGCCAGCAACCCTTCCAGGACAGGTAGTTCACCCCTCCACTTT
CASNPSRTGSSPLHF